This TCR beta chain was recovered during a study of CD8+CD57+ T cells in acquired aplastic anemia. Study overall: Sorted CD4+ and CD8+ cells yielded DNA averaging around 3 ug. Researchers reported that healthy donors averaged about 11 million reads for CD4+ cells.

Points from the study as a whole: In common between the patients and the controls were approximately 30 CD8+ CDR3 sequences.

Note on this clonotype: Antigen unknown.

The CDR3 covers 14 residues. Trimming removed 5 bases from V and 2 bases from J, with 13 bases in between. CDR1 is SNHLY, CDR2 FYNNEI, per germline. CDR3 and TCR beta VDJ profiling relied on genomic DNA as the template. MiXCR, run by TCRdb on the reads, gives a single entry per CDR3 protein. The sample records around 150,000 distinct CDR3 sequences, about 40% being singletons. Sequenced: sorted CD4+, CD8+, or CD8+CD57+ T cells (not recorded which) from PBMCs. This sequence was found in a human donor in good health, serving as a control. This chain connects TRBV2 to TRBJ2-7; either TRBD1 or TRBD2 may fit D (5 bases each). In DNA, the CDR3 is TGTGCCAGCAGTTATCGGGACGGAACCTACGAGCAGTACTTC. Encoded protein: CASSYRDGTYEQYF.